This entry describes one T cell receptor beta chain. The germline V gene has CDR1 LNHDA and CDR2 SQIVND (reference sequence). Trimming took 5 bases from V and 4 from J, leaving 5 bases between them. This CDR3 comprises 11 residues. The PCR was carried out with 60 Vbeta primers and 13 Jbeta primers. Clones were sequenced by immunoSEQ multiplex PCR, and TCRdb holds only the in-frame ones, with some missing. The table lists around 130,000 clones, 70% to 85% of them singletons. The source of the sample is a study of cytomegalovirus exposure and HLA in healthy donors. The rearrangement joins TRBV19 to TRBJ1-2; D is ambiguous. The sequence was obtained from a man aged 18 to 29 in good health and CMV-seropositive. Material: PBMCs. The CDR3 nucleotides are TGTGCCAGTAGTCGGGGCTATGGCTACACCTTC. It encodes CASSRGYGYTF.